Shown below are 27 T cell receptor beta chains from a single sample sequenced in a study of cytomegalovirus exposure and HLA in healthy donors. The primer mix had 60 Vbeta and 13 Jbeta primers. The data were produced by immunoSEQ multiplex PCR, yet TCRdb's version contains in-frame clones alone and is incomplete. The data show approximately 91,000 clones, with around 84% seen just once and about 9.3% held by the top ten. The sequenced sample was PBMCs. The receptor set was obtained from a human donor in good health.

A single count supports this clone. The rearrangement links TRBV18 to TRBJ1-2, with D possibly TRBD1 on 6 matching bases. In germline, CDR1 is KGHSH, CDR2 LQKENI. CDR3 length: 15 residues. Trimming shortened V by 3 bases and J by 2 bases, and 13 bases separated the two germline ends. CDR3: CASSPPTGINYGYTF. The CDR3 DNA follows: TGTGCCAGCTCACCCCCCACAGGGATCAACTATGGCTACACCTTC.

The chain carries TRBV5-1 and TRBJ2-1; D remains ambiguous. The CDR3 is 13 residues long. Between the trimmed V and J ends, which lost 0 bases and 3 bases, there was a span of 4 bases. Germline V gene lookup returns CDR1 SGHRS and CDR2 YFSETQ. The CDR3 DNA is TGCGCCAGCAGCTTGGCGGTCTACAATGAGCAGTTCTTC. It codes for CASSLAVYNEQFF.

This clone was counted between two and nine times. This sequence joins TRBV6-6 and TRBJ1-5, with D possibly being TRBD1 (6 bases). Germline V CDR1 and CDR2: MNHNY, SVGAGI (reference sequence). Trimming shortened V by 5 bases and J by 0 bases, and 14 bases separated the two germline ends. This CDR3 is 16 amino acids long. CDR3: CASSLQGIYSNQPQHF. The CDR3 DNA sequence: TGTGCCAGCAGTCTTCAGGGGATCTATAGCAATCAGCCCCAGCATTTT.

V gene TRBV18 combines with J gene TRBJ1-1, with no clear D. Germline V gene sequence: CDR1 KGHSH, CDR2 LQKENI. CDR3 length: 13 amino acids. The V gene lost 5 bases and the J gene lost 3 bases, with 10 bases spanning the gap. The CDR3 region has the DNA TGTGCCAGCTCAGCGATCTATTACACTGAAGCTTTCTTT. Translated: CASSAIYYTEAFF.

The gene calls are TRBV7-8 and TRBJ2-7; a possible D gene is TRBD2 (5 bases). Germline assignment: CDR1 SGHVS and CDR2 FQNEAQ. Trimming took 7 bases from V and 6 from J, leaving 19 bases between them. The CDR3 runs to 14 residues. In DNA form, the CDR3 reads TGTGCCAGCACCCTAGGGAACTTCGGGGTCGAGCAGTACTTC. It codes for CASTLGNFGVEQYF.

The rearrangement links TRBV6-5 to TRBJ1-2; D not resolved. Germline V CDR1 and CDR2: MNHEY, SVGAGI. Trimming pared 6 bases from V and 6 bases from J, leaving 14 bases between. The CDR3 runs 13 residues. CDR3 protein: CASSIGGEDGYTF. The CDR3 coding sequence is TGTGCCAGCAGCATCGGTGGGGAGGATGGCTACACCTTC.

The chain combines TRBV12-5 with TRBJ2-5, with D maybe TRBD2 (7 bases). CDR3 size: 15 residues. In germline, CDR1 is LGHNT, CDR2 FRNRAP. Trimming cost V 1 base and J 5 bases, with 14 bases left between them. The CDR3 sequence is CASGLGGGARETQYF. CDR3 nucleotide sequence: TGTGCTAGTGGTTTGGGAGGGGGGGCTCGCGAGACCCAGTACTTC.

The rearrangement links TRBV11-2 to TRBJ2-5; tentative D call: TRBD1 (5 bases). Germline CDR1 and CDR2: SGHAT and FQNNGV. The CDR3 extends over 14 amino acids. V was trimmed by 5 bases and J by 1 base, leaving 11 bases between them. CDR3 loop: CASSPGRRQETQYF. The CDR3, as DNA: TGTGCCAGCAGCCCAGGGCGCCGCCAAGAGACCCAGTACTTC.

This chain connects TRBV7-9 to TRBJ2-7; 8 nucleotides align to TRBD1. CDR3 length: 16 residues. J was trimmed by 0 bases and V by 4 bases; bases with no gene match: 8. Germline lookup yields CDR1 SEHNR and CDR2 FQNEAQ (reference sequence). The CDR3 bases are TGTGCCAGCAGCTCGTATCAGGGGGCCCACTCCTACGAGCAGTACTTC. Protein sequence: CASSSYQGAHSYEQYF. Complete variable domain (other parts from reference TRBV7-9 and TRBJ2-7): DTGVSQNPRHKITKRGQNVTFRCDPISEHNRLYWYRQTLGQGPEFLTYFQNEAQLEKSRLLSDRFSAERPKGSFSTLEIQRTEQGDSAMYLCASSSYQGAHSYEQYFGPGTRLTVT.

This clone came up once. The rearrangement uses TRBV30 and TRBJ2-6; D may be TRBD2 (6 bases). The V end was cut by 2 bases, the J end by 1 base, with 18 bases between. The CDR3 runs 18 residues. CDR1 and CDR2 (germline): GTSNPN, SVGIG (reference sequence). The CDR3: CAWSTGLGTFSGANVLTF. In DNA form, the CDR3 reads TGTGCCTGGAGTACGGGACTGGGAACCTTTTCTGGGGCCAACGTCCTGACTTTC.

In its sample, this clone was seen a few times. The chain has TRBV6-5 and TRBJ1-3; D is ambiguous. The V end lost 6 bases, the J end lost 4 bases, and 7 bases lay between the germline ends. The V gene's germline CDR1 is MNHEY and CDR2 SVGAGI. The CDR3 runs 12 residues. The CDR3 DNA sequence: TGTGCCAGCAGCGGCGGCGGAAACACCATATATTTT. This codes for CASSGGGNTIYF.

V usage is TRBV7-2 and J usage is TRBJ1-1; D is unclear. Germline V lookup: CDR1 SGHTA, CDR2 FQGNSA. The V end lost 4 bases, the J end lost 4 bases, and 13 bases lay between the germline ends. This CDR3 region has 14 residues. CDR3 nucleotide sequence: TGTGCCAGCAGCTCACCGGGGAGGCGCACTGAAGCTTTCTTT. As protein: CASSSPGRRTEAFF.

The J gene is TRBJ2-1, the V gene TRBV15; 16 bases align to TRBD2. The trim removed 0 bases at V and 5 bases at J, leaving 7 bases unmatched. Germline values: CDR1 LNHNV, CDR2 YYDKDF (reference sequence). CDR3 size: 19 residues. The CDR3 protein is CATSRDPGLAGGLHNEQFF. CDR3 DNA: TGTGCCACCAGCAGAGATCCGGGACTAGCGGGAGGGCTCCACAATGAGCAGTTCTTC.

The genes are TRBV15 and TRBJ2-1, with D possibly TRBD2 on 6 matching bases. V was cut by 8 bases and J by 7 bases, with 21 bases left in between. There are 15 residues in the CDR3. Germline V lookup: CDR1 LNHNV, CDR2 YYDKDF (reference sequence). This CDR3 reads CATGVWAGNENEQFF. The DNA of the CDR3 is TGTGCCACCGGGGTATGGGCGGGGAATGAAAATGAGCAGTTCTTC. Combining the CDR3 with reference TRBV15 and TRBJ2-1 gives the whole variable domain DAMVIQNPRYQVTQFGKPVTLSCSQTLNHNVMYWYQQKSSQAPKLLFHYYDKDFNNEADTPDNFQSRRPNTSFCFLDIRSPGLGDTAMYLCATGVWAGNENEQFFGPGTRLTVL.

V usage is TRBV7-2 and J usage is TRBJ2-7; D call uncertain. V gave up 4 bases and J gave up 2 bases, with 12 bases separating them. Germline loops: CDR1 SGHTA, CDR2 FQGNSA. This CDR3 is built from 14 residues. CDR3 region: CASSSAQVTYEQYF. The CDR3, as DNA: TGTGCCAGCAGCTCGGCCCAGGTGACCTACGAGCAGTACTTC.

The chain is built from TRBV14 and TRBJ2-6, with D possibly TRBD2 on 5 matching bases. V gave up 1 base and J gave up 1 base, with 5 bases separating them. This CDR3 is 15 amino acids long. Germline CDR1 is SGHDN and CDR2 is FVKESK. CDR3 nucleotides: TGTGCCAGCAGCCAAGGAGGGTCTGGGGCCAACGTCCTGACTTTC. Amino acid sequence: CASSQGGSGANVLTF.

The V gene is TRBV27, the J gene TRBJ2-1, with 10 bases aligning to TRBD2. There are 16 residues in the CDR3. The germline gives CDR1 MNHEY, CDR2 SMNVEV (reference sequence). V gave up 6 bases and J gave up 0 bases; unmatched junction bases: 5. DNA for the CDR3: TGTGCCAGCAGGGTTTCTAGCGGGAGCTCCTACAATGAGCAGTTCTTC. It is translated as CASRVSSGSSYNEQFF.

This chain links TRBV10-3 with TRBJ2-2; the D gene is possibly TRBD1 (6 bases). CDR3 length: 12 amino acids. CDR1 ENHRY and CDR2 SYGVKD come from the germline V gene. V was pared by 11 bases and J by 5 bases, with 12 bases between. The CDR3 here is CAGQGSTGELFF. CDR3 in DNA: TGTGCCGGGCAGGGGTCTACCGGGGAGCTGTTTTTT.

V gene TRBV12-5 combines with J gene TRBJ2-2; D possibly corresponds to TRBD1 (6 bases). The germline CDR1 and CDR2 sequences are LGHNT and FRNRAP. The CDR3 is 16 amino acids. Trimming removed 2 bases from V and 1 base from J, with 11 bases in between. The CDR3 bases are TGTGCTAGTGGTTTGTCGGACAGAGTGAACACCGGGGAGCTGTTTTTT. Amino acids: CASGLSDRVNTGELFF. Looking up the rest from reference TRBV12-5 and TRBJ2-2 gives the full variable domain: DARVTQTPRHKVTEMGQEVTMRCQPILGHNTVFWYRQTMMQGLELLAYFRNRAPLDDSGMPKDRFSAEMPDATLATLKIQPSEPRDSAVYFCASGLSDRVNTGELFFGEGSRLTVL.

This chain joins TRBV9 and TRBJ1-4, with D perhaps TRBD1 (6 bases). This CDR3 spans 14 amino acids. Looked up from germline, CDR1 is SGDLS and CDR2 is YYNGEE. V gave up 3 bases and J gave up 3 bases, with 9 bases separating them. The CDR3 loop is CASSEGGANEKLFF. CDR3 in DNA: TGTGCCAGCAGCGAAGGGGGGGCTAATGAAAAACTGTTTTTT.

The CDR3 region has the DNA TGCGCCAGCAGCTCCAAGACGGGATCCTACGAGCAGTACTTC. This encodes CASSSKTGSYEQYF. The V gene is TRBV5-1, the J gene TRBJ2-7, with a weak D call TRBD2 (5 bases). Germline V CDR1 and CDR2: SGHRS, YFSETQ. Trimming took off 3 bases at V and 1 base at J, with 11 bases between the two ends. CDR3 length: 14 amino acids. Filled out from reference TRBV5-1 and TRBJ2-7, the complete variable domain reads KAGVTQTPRYLIKTRGQQVTLSCSPISGHRSVSWYQQTPGQGLQFLFEYFSETQRNKGNFPGRFSGRQFSNSRSEMNVSTLELGDSALYLCASSSKTGSYEQYFGPGTRLTVT.

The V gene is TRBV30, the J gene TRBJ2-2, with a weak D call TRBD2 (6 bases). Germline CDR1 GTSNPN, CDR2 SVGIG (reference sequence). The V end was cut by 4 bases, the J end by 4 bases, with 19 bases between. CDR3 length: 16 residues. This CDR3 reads CAWTRQGGLGTGELFF. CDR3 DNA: TGTGCCTGGACCCGGCAGGGAGGACTTGGCACCGGGGAGCTGTTTTTT.

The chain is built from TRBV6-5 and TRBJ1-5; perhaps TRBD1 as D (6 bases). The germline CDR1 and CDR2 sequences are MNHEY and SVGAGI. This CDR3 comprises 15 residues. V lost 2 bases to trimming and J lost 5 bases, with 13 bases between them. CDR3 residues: CASSYGGAGDQPQHF. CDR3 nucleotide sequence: TGTGCCAGCAGTTACGGGGGGGCCGGGGATCAGCCCCAGCATTTT.

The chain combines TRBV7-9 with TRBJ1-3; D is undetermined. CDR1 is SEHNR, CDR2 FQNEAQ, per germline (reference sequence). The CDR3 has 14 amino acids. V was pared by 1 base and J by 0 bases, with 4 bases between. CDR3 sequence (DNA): TGTGCCAGCAGCTTAGTCGGCTCTGGAAACACCATATATTTT. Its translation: CASSLVGSGNTIYF.

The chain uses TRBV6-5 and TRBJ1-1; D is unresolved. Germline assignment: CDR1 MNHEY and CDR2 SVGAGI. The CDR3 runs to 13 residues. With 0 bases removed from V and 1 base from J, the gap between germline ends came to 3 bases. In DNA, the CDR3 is TGTGCCAGCAGTTACTCAGCGAACACTGAAGCTTTCTTT. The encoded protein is CASSYSANTEAFF.

The CDR3 sequence: CASRYLPRGSGEYYNEQFF. DNA for the CDR3: TGTGCCAGCCGCTACCTGCCGCGGGGTAGCGGGGAATACTACAATGAGCAGTTCTTC. The V call is TRBV5-6, the J call TRBJ2-1; 8 nucleotides line up with TRBD2. The CDR3 sequence is 19 residues long. The germline gives CDR1 SGHDT, CDR2 YYEEEE. With 7 bases clipped from V and 3 bases from J, the junction kept 21 bases outside the gene matches.

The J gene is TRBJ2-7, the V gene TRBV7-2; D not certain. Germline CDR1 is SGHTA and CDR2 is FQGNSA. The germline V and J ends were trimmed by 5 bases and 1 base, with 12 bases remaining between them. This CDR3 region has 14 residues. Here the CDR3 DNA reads TGTGCCAGCAGCCGGGTCACACTTTCCTACGAGCAGTACTTC. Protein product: CASSRVTLSYEQYF.